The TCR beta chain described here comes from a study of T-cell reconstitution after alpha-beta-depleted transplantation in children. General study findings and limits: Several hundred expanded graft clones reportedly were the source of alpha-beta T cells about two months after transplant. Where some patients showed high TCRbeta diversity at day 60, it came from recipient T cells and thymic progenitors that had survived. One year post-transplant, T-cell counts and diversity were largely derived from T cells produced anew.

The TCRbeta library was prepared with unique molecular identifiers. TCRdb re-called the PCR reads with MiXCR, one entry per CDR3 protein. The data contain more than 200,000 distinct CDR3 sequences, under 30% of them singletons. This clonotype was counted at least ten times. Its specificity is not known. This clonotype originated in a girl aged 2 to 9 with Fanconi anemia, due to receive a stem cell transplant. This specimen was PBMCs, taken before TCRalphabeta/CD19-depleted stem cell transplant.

The CDR3 DNA is TGCAGTGCTGAACAGGGTTCTGGGGCCAACGTCCTGACTTTC. This gives the protein CSAEQGSGANVLTF. The chain is built from TRBV20-1 and TRBJ2-6; TRBD1 might be the D (6 bases). The CDR3 spans 14 residues. The V gene lost 5 bases and the J gene lost 1 base, with 9 bases spanning the gap. The germline CDR1 and CDR2 sequences are DFQATT and SNEGSKA (reference sequence).